This T cell receptor (beta chain) was sequenced in a study of T cell responses to AZD1222 COVID-19 vaccine. The ends were cut back, 5 bases at V and 6 bases at J, with 19 bases in the middle. The CDR3 consists of 15 residues. Per germline, CDR1 MNHEY and CDR2 SVGAGI. TCRdb keeps only in-frame clones here, not all; method: immunoSEQ multiplex PCR. The sample has roughly 180,000 clones, roughly 92% seen once; the top ten hold less than 2%. The source material was peripheral blood, sampled 28 days after the second AZD1222 dose. This TCR came from an adult who received the AZD1222 COVID-19 vaccine. The chain joins TRBV6-5 to TRBJ1-1, with D tentatively TRBD1 (5 bases). CDR3 in amino acids: CASSHDAGTPPEAFF. The CDR3 coding sequence is TGTGCCAGCAGTCACGACGCGGGGACCCCCCCTGAAGCTTTCTTT.